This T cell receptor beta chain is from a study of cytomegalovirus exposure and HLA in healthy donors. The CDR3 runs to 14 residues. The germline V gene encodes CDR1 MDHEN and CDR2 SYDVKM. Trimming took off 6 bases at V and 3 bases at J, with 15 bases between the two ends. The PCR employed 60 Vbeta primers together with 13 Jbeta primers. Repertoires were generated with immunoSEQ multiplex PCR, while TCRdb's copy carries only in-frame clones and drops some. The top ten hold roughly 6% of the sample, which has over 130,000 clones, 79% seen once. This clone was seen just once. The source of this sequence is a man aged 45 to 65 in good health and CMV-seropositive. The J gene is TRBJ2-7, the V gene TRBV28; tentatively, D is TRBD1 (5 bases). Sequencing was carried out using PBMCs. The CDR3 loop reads CASRGPGNLYEQYF. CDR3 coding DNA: TGTGCCAGCAGGGGTCCAGGGAACCTCTACGAGCAGTACTTC.